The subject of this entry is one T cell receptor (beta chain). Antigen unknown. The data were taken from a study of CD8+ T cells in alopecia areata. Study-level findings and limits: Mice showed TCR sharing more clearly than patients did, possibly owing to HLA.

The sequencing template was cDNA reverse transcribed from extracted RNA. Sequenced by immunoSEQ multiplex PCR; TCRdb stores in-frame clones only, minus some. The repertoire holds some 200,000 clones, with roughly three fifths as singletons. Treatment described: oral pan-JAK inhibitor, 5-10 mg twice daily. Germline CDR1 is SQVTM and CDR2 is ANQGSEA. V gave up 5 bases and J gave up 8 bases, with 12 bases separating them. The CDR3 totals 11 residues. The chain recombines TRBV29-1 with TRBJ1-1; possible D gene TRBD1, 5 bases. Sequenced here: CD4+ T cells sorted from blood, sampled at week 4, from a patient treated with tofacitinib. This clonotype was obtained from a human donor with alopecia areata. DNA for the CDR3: TGCAGCGTTAAGGGGCTAGGCGAAGCTTTCTTT. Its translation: CSVKGLGEAFF.